The TCR beta chain under discussion was sequenced for a study of metastatic and nonmetastatic thyroid tumors. Study-wide context: For malignant and benign thyroid patients, tumor or nodule tissue and blood were the sources whose repertoires were compared. Regarding the study as a whole: Patients with malignant thyroid tumors reportedly had significantly higher TCR beta diversity than those with benign nodules, in blood and tumor.

Original methodology: Researchers built a distant-metastasis classifier for papillary thyroid cancer that drew on CDR3 differences across clinicopathological groups. TCRdb re-clonotyped the PCR reads via MiXCR. TCRdb, rather than the study authors, made the V and J calls. The sample lists about 90,000 clones, 7.5% to 9% occurring once. There were no patients who had received any treatment before thyroid surgery. Turning to this clone: Its target is unknown. Being one base from a much bigger clone, this may be a read error. Other nucleotide sequences from this sample produce the same CDR3.

The receptor's source is a female donor with papillary thyroid cancer or a benign thyroid nodule (not recorded which). Some clones in this sample may be carry-over from other donors' samples. What was sequenced was blood.

CDR3: CASMSGEAFF. For the CDR3, the DNA is TGTGCCAGCATGTCAGGTGAAGCTTTCTTT. The chain couples TRBV2 to TRBJ1-1; the D is unclear. Trimming stripped 7 bases from V and 7 bases from J, with 7 bases between. CDR3 length: 10 residues. The germline V gene has CDR1 SNHLY and CDR2 FYNNEI.